This T cell receptor (beta chain) was profiled in a study of blood T cell repertoires in COVID-19. V trimming: 2 bases; J trimming: 9 bases; junction bases outside the gene matches: 16. The germline gives CDR1 SGHTA, CDR2 FQGTGA. The CDR3 is made up of 18 amino acids. The repertoire was sequenced with immunoSEQ multiplex PCR; TCRdb's copy has only in-frame clones and lacks some. The sample has tens of thousands of clones, about nine tenths seen once; the top ten hold about 4.8%. The J gene is TRBJ2-1, the V gene TRBV7-3; 10 positions agree with TRBD2. The clonotype originates from a man aged 55-75 years with COVID-19, enrolled during active disease. The sample was peripheral blood. The CDR3: CASSLYPRGQREGLEQFF. The CDR3 DNA reads TGTGCCAGCAGCTTATATCCCAGGGGGCAGCGGGAGGGCCTTGAGCAGTTCTTC.